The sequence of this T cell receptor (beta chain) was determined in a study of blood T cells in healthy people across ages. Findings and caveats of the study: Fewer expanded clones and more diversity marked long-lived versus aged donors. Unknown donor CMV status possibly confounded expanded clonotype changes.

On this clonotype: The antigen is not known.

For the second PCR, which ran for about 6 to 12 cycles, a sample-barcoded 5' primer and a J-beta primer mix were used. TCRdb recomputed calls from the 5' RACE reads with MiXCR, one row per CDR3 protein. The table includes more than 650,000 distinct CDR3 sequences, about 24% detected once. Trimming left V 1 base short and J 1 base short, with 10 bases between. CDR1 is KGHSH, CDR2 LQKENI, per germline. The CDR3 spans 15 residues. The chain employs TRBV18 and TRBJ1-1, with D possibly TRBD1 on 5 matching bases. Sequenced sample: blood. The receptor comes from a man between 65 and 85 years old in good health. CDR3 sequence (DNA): TGTGCCAGCTCACCACTCAGGGTGGCGAACACTGAAGCTTTCTTT. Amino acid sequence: CASSPLRVANTEAFF. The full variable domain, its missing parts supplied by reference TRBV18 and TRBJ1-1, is NAGVMQNPRHLVRRRGQEARLRCSPMKGHSHVYWYRQLPEEGLKFMVYLQKENIIDESGMPKERFSAEFPKEGPSILRIQQVVRGDSAAYFCASSPLRVANTEAFFGQGTRLTVV.